In its sample, the clone carrying this T cell receptor (beta chain) was seen a few times. The data belong to a study of low-dose radiotherapy and immunotherapy resistance in tumors. On the study more broadly: The drug cyclophosphamide was given into a vein at 200 mg/m2 every two weeks, one day before radiation and immunotherapy. Every day for four cycles from cycle 1 day 1, patients took 300 mg of oral aspirin.

Priming of first-strand cDNA relied on TRAV- and TRBV-specific primers (covering alpha and beta chains). A constant-region primer paired with the V-primer adapter amplified TCRs over about 19 PCR cycles. TCRdb ran MiXCR on the reads and lists one entry per CDR3 protein. The profile shows around 60,000 distinct CDR3 sequences, about 23% of them singletons. Time point of the sample: after trial treatment. This sample's treatment: LDRT plus nivolumab, ipilimumab, low-dose cyclophosphamide and aspirin (RACIN trial). The CDR3 runs 17 residues. J lost 2 bases, V lost 5 bases, and 6 bases had no gene match. CDR1 and CDR2 (germline): KGHDR, SFDVKD.

V and J are TRBV24-1 and TRBJ2-5, with 14 bases identical to TRBD2. The sample here was PBMCs, taken after low-dose radiotherapy plus immunotherapy. This receptor was obtained from a male donor with prostate cancer. This chain's CDR3 is CATSAPGLAGGQETQYF. CDR3 coding DNA: TGTGCCACCAGTGCCCCAGGACTAGCGGGGGGACAAGAGACCCAGTACTTC.